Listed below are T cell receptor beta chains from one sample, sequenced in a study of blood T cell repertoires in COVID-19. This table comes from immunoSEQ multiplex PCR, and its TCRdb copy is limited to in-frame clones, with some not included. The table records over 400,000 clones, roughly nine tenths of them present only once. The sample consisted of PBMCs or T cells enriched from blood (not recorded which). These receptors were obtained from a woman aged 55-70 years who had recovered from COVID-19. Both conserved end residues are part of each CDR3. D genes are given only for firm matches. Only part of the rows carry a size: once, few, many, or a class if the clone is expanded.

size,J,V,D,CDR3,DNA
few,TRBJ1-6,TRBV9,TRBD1,CASSAGQGMSPLHF,TGTGCCAGCAGCGCGGGACAGGGGATGTCACCCCTCCACTTT
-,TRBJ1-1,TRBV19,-,CASRSRGFTEAFF,TGTGCCAGTAGATCGAGGGGGTTCACTGAAGCTTTCTTT
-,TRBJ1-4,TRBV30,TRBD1,CAWSEGTGAGEKLFF,TGTGCCTGGAGCGAAGGGACAGGGGCGGGTGAAAAACTGTTTTTT
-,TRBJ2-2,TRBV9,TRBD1,CASSVEGQGTGELFF,TGTGCCAGCAGCGTAGAAGGACAGGGCACCGGGGAGCTGTTTTTT
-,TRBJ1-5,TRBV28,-,CASSKLGPTNQPQHF,TGTGCCAGCAGTAAACTGGGCCCGACCAATCAGCCCCAGCATTTT
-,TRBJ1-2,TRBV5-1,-,CASKADGGQDAGYTF,TGCGCCAGCAAAGCGGACGGGGGGCAGGATGCTGGCTACACCTTC
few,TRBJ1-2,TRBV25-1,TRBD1,CATAGQGAVYGYTF,TGTGCCACCGCAGGACAGGGGGCTGTCTATGGCTACACCTTC
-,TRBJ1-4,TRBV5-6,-,CASSLIHQATNEKLFF,TGTGCCAGCAGCTTGATACACCAAGCAACTAATGAAAAACTGTTTTTT
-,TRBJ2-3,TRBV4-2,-,CASSQVSGADTQYF,TGTGCCAGCAGCCAAGTGTCCGGGGCAGATACGCAGTATTTT
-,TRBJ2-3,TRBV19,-,CASGGRTDTQYF,TGTGCCAGTGGGGGCCGCACAGATACGCAGTATTTT
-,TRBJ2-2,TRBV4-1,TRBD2,CASSQDGRAGELFF,TGCGCCAGCAGCCAAGATGGGAGGGCCGGGGAGCTGTTTTTT
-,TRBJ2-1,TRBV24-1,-,CATSDLEGEQFF,TGTGCCACCAGTGATTTGGAGGGTGAGCAGTTCTTC
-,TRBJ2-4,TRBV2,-,CASRDRLAKNIQYF,TGTGCCAGCAGGGACAGACTAGCCAAAAACATTCAGTACTTC
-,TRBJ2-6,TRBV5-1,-,CASSLVAGLSSGANVLTF,TGCGCCAGCAGCTTGGTTGCAGGGCTGAGCTCTGGGGCCAACGTCCTGACTTTC
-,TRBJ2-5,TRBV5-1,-,CASSFASRKETQYF,TGCGCCAGCAGCTTCGCATCCAGAAAAGAGACCCAGTACTTC